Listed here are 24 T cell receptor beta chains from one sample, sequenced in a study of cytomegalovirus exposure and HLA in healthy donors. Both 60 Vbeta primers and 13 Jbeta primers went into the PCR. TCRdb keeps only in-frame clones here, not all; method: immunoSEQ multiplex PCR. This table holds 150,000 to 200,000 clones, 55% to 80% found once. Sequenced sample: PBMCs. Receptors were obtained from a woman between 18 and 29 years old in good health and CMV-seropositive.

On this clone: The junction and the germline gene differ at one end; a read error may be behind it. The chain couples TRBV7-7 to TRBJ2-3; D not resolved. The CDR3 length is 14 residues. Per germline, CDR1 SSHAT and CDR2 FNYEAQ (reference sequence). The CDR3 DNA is TGTGCTAGCAGCTTAAATGGCCCCCCAGATACGCAGTATTTT. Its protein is CASSLNGPPDTQYF.

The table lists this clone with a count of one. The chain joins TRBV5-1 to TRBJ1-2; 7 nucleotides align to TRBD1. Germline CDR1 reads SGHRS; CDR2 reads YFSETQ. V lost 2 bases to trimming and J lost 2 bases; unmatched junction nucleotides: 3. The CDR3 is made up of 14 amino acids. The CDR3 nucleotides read TGCGCCAGCAGCTTACAGGGGAGGAACTATGGCTACACCTTC. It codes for CASSLQGRNYGYTF.

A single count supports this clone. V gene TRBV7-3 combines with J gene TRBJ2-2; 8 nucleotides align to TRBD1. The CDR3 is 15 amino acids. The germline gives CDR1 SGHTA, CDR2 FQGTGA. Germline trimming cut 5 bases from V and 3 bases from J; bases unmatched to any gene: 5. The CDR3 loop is CASSRDRTDTGELFF. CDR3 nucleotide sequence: TGTGCCAGCAGCCGGGACAGGACCGACACCGGGGAGCTGTTTTTT.

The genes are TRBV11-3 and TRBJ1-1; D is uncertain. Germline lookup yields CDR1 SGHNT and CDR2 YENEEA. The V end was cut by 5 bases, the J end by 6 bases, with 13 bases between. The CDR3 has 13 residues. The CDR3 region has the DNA TGTGCCAGCAGCGCAACGGGGAGGTCTGAAGCTTTCTTT. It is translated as CASSATGRSEAFF.

The CDR3 loop is CASSQDRSGQNTEAFF. The CDR3 region has the DNA TGCGCCAGCAGCCAAGATCGGTCTGGGCAGAACACTGAAGCTTTCTTT. This chain uses TRBV4-1 with TRBJ1-1; unclear D gene. The V end was cut by 0 bases, the J end by 1 base, with 12 bases between. Germline V lookup: CDR1 MGHRA, CDR2 YSYEKL. This CDR3 has 16 amino acids.

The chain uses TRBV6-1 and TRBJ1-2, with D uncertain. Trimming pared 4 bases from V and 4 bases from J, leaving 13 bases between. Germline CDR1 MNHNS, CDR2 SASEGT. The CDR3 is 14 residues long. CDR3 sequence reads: CASSVFSKSYGYTF. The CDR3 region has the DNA TGTGCCAGCAGTGTATTTTCTAAGAGCTATGGCTACACCTTC.

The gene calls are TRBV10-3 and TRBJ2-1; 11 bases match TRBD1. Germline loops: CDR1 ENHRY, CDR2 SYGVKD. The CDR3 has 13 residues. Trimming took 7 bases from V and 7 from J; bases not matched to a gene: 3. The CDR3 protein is CAIKGQGVNEQFF. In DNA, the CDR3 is TGTGCCATCAAGGGACAGGGGGTAAATGAGCAGTTCTTC.

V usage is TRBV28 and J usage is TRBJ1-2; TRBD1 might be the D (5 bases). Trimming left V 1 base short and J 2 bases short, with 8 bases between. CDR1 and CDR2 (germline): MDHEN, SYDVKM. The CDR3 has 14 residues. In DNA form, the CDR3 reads TGTGCCAGCAGTTTATTCAGGGTGAACTATGGCTACACCTTC. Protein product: CASSLFRVNYGYTF.

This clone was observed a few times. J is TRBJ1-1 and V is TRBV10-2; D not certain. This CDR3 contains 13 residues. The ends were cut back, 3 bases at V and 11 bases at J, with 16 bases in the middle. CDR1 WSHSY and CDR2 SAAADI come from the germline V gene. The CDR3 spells CASSEFGPEVAFF. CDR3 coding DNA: TGCGCCAGCAGTGAATTTGGCCCCGAAGTTGCTTTCTTT.

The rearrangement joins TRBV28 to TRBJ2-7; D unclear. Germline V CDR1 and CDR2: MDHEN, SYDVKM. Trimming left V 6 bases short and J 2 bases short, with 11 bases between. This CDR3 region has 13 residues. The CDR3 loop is CASSLDAPYEQYF. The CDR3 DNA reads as TGTGCCAGCAGCCTCGATGCGCCCTACGAGCAGTACTTC.

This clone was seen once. The CDR3 loop is CAIDTLRGSDEQYF. In DNA form, the CDR3 reads TGTGCCATCGATACTTTGCGGGGGAGTGACGAGCAGTACTTC. This rearrangement joins TRBV28 to TRBJ2-7, with TRBD2 matching 7 bases. This CDR3 spans 14 amino acids. Germline assignment: CDR1 MDHEN and CDR2 SYDVKM. V was pared by 10 bases and J by 5 bases, with 14 bases of the junction left unmatched.

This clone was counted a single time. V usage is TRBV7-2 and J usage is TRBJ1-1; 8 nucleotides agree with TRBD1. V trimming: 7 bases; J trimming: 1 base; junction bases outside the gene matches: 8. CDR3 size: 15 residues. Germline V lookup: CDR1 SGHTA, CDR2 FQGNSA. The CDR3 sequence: CASILAGGWNTEAFF. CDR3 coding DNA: TGTGCCAGCATACTAGCAGGGGGCTGGAACACTGAAGCTTTCTTT.

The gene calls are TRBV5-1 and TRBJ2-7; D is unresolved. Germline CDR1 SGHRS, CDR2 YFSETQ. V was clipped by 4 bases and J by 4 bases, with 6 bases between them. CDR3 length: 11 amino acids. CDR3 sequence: CASSAEYEQYF. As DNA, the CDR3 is TGCGCCAGCAGCGCAGAATACGAGCAGTACTTC.

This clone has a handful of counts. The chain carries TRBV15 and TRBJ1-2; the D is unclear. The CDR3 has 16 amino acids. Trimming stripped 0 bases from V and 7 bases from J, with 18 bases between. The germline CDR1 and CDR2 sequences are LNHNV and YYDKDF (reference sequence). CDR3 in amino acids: CATSRDSDRLVGGYTF. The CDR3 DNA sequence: TGTGCCACCAGCAGAGATTCAGACCGACTGGTTGGTGGCTACACCTTC.

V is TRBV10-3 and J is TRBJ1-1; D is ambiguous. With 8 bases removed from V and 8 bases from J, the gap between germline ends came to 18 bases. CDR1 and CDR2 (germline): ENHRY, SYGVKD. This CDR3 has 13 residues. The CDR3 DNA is TGTGCCATCTCCCTGGCAATCACTAGAGAAGCTTTCTTT. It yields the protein CAISLAITREAFF.

This CDR3 is CAWSVLGGAEAFF. CDR3 DNA: TGTGCCTGGAGTGTATTGGGAGGGGCTGAAGCTTTCTTT. This chain connects TRBV30 to TRBJ1-1, with D tentatively TRBD1 (5 bases). The CDR3 totals 13 residues. V lost 0 bases to trimming and J lost 6 bases, with 11 bases between them. Germline V gives CDR1 GTSNPN, CDR2 SVGIG (reference sequence).

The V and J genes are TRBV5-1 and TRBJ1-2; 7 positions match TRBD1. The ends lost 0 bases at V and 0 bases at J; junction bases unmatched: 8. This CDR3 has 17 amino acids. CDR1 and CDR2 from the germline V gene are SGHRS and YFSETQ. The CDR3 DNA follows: TGCGCCAGCAGCTTGGGGGCCGGGACAGATACTAACTATGGCTACACCTTC. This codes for CASSLGAGTDTNYGYTF.

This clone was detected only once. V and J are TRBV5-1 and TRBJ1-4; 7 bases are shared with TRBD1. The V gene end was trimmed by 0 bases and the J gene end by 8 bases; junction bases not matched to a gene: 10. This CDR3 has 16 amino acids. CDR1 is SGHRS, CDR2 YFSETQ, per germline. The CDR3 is CASSLVRQGGGEKLFF. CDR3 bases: TGCGCCAGCAGCTTGGTTCGGCAGGGGGGCGGGGAAAAACTGTTTTTT.

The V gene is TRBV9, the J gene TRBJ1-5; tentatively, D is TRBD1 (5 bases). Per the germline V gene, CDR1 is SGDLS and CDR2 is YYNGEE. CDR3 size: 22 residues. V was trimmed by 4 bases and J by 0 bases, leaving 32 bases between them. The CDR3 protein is CASSPPTGLPIPPTYSNQPQHF. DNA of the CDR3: TGTGCCAGCAGCCCCCCAACGGGACTTCCTATCCCGCCTACTTATAGCAATCAGCCCCAGCATTTT.

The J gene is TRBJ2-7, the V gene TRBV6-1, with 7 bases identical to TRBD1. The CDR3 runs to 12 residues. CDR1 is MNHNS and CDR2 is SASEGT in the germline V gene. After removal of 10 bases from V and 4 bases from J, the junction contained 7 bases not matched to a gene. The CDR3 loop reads CATDPTGYEQYF. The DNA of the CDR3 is TGTGCCACCGACCCGACAGGGTACGAGCAGTACTTC.

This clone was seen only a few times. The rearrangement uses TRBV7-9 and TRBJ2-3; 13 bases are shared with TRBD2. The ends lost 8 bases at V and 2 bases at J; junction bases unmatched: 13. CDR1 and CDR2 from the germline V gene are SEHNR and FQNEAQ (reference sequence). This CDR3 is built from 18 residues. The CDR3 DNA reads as TGTGCCAGCTTCAGTGGGGCGGGACTAGCGGGACCCACAGATACGCAGTATTTT. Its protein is CASFSGAGLAGPTDTQYF. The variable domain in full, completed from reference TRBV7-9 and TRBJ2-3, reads DTGVSQNPRHKITKRGQNVTFRCDPISEHNRLYWYRQTLGQGPEFLTYFQNEAQLEKSRLLSDRFSAERPKGSFSTLEIQRTEQGDSAMYLCASFSGAGLAGPTDTQYFGPGTRLTVL.

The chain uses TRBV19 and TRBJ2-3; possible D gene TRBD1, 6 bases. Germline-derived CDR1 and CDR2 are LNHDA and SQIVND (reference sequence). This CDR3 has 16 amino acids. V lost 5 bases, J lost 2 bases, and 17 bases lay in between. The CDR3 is CASSPGTLIITDTQYF. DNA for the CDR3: TGTGCCAGTAGTCCCGGGACACTCATAATCACAGATACGCAGTATTTT.

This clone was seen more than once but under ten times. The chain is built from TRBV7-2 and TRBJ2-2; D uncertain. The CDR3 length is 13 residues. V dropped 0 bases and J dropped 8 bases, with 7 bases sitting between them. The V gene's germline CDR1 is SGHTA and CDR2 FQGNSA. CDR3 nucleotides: TGTGCCAGCAGCTTAGCGTTCAGGGGGGAGCTGTTTTTT. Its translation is CASSLAFRGELFF.

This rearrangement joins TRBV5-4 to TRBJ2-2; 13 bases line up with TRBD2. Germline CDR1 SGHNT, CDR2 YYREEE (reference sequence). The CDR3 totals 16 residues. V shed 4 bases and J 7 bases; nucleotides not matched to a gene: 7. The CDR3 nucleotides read TGTGCCAGCAGCGTCGGACTAGCGGGGGCGGGCGGGGAGCTGTTTTTT. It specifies CASSVGLAGAGGELFF.